These T cell receptor beta chains were read from a single sample in a study of OX40 agonist ivuxolimab in advanced cancers. Assay used: immunoSEQ multiplex PCR; TCRdb lists only in-frame clones, some missing. The table has tens of thousands of clones, 84% seen once; the top ten hold 27%. The source material was CD4+ or CD8+ T cells sorted from blood, sampled in a trial of the OX40 agonist ivuxolimab. These receptors came from an adult with an advanced solid tumor such as melanoma, head and neck, liver or kidney cancer. Each CDR3 is given with its conserved first and last residue. D genes are given only for firm matches. Not every row has a clone size; where given, it reads once, few, many or a size class.

TRBV29-1	NA	NA	TRBJ2-1	CSVSRDFRNYNEQFF	TGCAGCGTTTCTCGGGACTTCAGAAACTACAATGAGCAGTTCTTC
TRBV7-2	NA	NA	TRBJ2-3	CASSSMGTDTQYF	TGTGCCAGCAGCTCTATGGGGACAGATACGCAGTATTTT
TRBV10-1	NA	NA	TRBJ2-5	CASSNDLYQETQYF	TGCGCCAGCAGCAATGACCTGTACCAAGAGACCCAGTACTTC
TRBV7-2	few	TRBD2	TRBJ2-3	CASSLEGLAGGTQYF	TGTGCCAGCAGCTTAGAGGGACTAGCGGGGGGAACGCAGTATTTT
TRBV7-9	NA	NA	TRBJ1-1	CASSLAEGTEAFF	TGTGCCAGCAGCTTAGCAGAGGGTACTGAAGCTTTCTTT
TRBV7-9	NA	NA	TRBJ2-1	CASSPRGSGYNEQFF	TGTGCCAGCAGCCCACGGGGATCAGGCTACAATGAGCAGTTCTTC
TRBV10-2	once	NA	TRBJ1-5	CASSDGRIDQPQHF	TGCGCCAGCAGTGATGGAAGGATTGATCAGCCCCAGCATTTT
TRBV5-6	NA	NA	TRBJ1-6	CASRVTGGNNSPLHF	TGTGCCAGCAGAGTTACTGGGGGAAATAATTCACCCCTCCACTTT
TRBV5-1	NA	NA	TRBJ2-3	CASSLITASTDTQYF	TGCGCCAGCAGCTTAATAACGGCTAGCACAGATACGCAGTATTTT
TRBV7-8	NA	TRBD1	TRBJ2-2	CASTNSQGAGTGELFF	TGTGCCAGCACCAATTCTCAGGGGGCGGGCACCGGGGAGCTGTTTTTT
TRBV7-9	NA	NA	TRBJ2-7	CASSSDRSEQYF	TGTGCCAGCAGCTCAGACAGATCCGAGCAGTACTTC
TRBV13	NA	NA	TRBJ1-1	CASSSRTVNTEAFF	TGTGCCAGCAGCTCGAGGACGGTGAACACTGAAGCTTTCTTT
TRBV5-4	NA	NA	TRBJ2-7	CASSLSGSSYEQYF	TGTGCCAGCAGCTTGTCAGGGAGCTCCTACGAGCAGTACTTC
TRBV7-8	NA	NA	TRBJ1-1	CASSLVPSTEAFF	TGTGCCAGCAGCTTAGTACCCTCCACTGAAGCTTTCTTT
TRBV30	NA	TRBD2	TRBJ2-5	CAWTEFRWASGGQETQYF	TGTGCCTGGACCGAATTCCGATGGGCTAGCGGGGGCCAAGAGACCCAGTACTTC
TRBV2	NA	TRBD1	TRBJ2-5	CASREDRGQETQYF	TGTGCCAGCAGGGAGGACAGGGGGCAAGAGACCCAGTACTTC
TRBV5-1	NA	NA	TRBJ1-1	CASSFGGETEAFF	TGCGCCAGCAGCTTCGGGGGGGAAACTGAAGCTTTCTTT
TRBV5-6	NA	NA	TRBJ1-2	CASSLVLEDGYTF	TGTGCCAGCAGCTTGGTACTAGAGGATGGCTACACCTTC
TRBV7-2	NA	NA	TRBJ1-1	CASSYGHLNTEAFF	TGTGCCAGCAGCTACGGACACTTGAACACTGAAGCTTTCTTT
TRBV28	once	NA	TRBJ1-4	CASREGGSWANEKLFF	TGTGCCAGCAGGGAGGGGGGTAGTTGGGCTAATGAAAAACTGTTTTTT